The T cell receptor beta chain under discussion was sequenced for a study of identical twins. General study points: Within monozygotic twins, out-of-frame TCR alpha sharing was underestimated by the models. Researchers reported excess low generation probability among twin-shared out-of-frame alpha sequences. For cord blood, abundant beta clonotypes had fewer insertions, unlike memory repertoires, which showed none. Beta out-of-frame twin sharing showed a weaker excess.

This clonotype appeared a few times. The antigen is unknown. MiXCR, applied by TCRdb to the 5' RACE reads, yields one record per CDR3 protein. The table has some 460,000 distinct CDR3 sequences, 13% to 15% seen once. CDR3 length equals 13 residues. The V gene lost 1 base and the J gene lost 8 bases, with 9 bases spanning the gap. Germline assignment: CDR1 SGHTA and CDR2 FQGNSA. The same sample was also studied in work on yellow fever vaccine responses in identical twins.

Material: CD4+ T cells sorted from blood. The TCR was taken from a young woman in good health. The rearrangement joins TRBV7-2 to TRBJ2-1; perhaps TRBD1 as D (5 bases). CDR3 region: CASSLVVGDEQFF. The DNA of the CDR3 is TGTGCCAGCAGCTTAGTGGTAGGGGATGAGCAGTTCTTC.